This T cell receptor (beta chain) originates from a study of blood T cell repertoires in COVID-19 (TCRdb year 2020). General notes on the study: Samples covering the acute and convalescent phases of COVID-19 were provided by collaborators in the United States, Italy and Spain. The prospective study material was composed of cDNA or gDNA derived from T cells, B-cell-depleted T cells, or PBMCs. Deeply sampled blood TCRbeta repertoires from subjects exposed to, actively infected with, or recovered from COVID-19 were included in the dataset. A freely available public database, intended as a resource for researchers studying the immune response to SARS-CoV-2, is where the repertoires were released. Samples came from the ongoing ImmuneRACE study (first 160 participants) plus 1,254 subjects from 6 global collaborators. The sample metadata nearly always contained a de-identified subject ID, COVID-19 status, age in years and sex. Where available, HLA class I and class II types were taken from metadata supplied by the sample provider and were not determined by assay-based typing. What the authors observed across the whole study: The amount of clinical and demographic metadata varied by source and participant and was provided uncurated.

In regard to this clone: The antigen it recognizes is unknown. No clone much larger than this one lies a single base away; base qualities are absent.

Enrolling through a virtual design, the prospective study's participants ranged in age from roughly 18 to 90 years and lived across 24 United States geographic areas. In the prospective study, participants were assigned to cohorts based on the clinical history participants reported in a screening survey and a study questionnaire. Each participant in the prospective study had whole blood, serum and a nasopharyngeal or oropharyngeal swab collected by mobile phlebotomists. Prospective study participants could optionally give additional blood draws and questionnaires over an approximately two-month period. Before DNA extraction, prospective study blood samples were shipped either frozen or at room temperature. TCRbeta CDR3 regions were amplified from genomic DNA by means of the immunoSEQ Assay, a bias-controlled multiplex PCR. The published analysis was carried out like this. Nucleated cell counts per sample were estimated from amplification of reference gene primers within the assay. To quantify the absolute abundance of each unique TCRbeta CDR3 rearrangement, sequence reads were collapsed and filtered. For each sample, productive Simpson clonality was calculated by taking the square root of Simpson's diversity index across productive rearrangements. Imported from immuneACCESS, the table was reduced by TCRdb to in-frame sequences with V and J called. These copies leave out some clones; in studies compared against another copy, an unresolved V gene accounts for under half, and the cause of the remainder is not known. Clonal size and the V and J genes are those of that table, whereas D and trimming came from the DNA. For this sample the table gives under 250,000 clones, of which approximately 90% were detected only once. 2% to 3% of the sample rests with the top ten.

CDR1 MNHEY and CDR2 SVGEGT were looked up in the germline V gene. The V end loses 6 bases and the J end loses 0 bases, and a stretch of 14 bases separates them. Its CDR3 holds 15 amino acids, cysteine through phenylalanine. Kept here is only the CDR3 DNA, which spans 45 bases and is read in frame from base 1. In this chain, TRBV6-2 or TRBV6-3 is recombined with TRBJ1-1; 6 matching bases give a weak D call of TRBD1. This clonotype originated in a woman aged 25 to 39 with acute COVID-19. Sequencing used PBMCs or T cells enriched from blood (not recorded which). CDR3 protein: CASSLTGLMNTEAFF. Read as DNA, the sequence is TGTGCCAGCAGCTTGACAGGACTGATGAACACTGAAGCTTTCTTT.